These 21 T cell receptor beta chains came from one sample sequenced in a study of blood T cell repertoires in COVID-19. Assay used: immunoSEQ multiplex PCR; TCRdb lists only in-frame clones, some missing. The table lists roughly 97,000 clones, about 91% of them singletons. Sequenced material: peripheral blood. Receptor source: a human donor in a cohort sampled during active COVID-19.

The chain uses TRBV7-9 and TRBJ2-7, with D perhaps TRBD2 (6 bases). V was shortened by 5 bases and J by 2 bases, with 19 bases between the two germline ends. Germline V gene lookup returns CDR1 SEHNR and CDR2 FQNEAQ (reference sequence). This CDR3 spans 16 amino acids. CDR3 in DNA: TGTGCCAGCAGCACCCCCGGGAGCGTCAACCCCTACGAGCAGTACTTC. This codes for CASSTPGSVNPYEQYF.

The CDR3 here is CASSQDSSSNEQFF. The CDR3 region has the DNA TGCGCCAGCAGCCAAGATAGCTCCAGTAATGAGCAGTTCTTC. The V call is TRBV4-3, the J call TRBJ2-1; D gene unclear. Germline V CDR1 and CDR2: LGHNA, YSLEER. The CDR3 runs 14 residues. V shed 0 bases and J shed 7 bases, with 10 bases lying between them.

This clone was counted once. The chain combines TRBV4-1 with TRBJ2-3; TRBD2 agrees at 9 bases. This CDR3 comprises 17 residues. The germline gives CDR1 MGHRA, CDR2 YSYEKL. Trimming removed 1 base from V and 0 bases from J; junction bases left unmatched: 5. The CDR3 DNA follows: TGCGCCAGCAGCCAAGCTCTAGCGGGATTAAGCACAGATACGCAGTATTTT. Amino acids: CASSQALAGLSTDTQYF.

V is TRBV14 and J is TRBJ2-1, with 10 bases identical to TRBD2. Trimming cost V 0 bases and J 9 bases; bases outside gene matches: 8. The germline V gene encodes CDR1 SGHDN and CDR2 FVKESK. The CDR3 runs 16 residues. The CDR3 reads CASSQDLIAGGSEQFF. In nucleotides, the CDR3 is TGTGCCAGCAGCCAAGATCTGATAGCGGGAGGATCTGAGCAGTTCTTC.

This rearrangement joins TRBV5-1 to TRBJ1-5; 8 bases map to TRBD1. Trimming cost V 4 bases and J 5 bases; bases outside gene matches: 5. The CDR3 contains 14 residues. From germline, CDR1 is SGHRS and CDR2 YFSETQ. CDR3 protein: CASSPGQGDQPQHF. The CDR3 DNA sequence: TGCGCCAGCAGCCCCGGACAGGGTGATCAGCCCCAGCATTTT.

This clone showed up just once. The gene calls are TRBV5-8 and TRBJ2-5; D gene uncertain. V shed 1 base and J shed 3 bases, with 13 bases lying between them. Germline CDR1 is SGHTS and CDR2 is YDEGEE. The CDR3 covers 15 residues. The CDR3 region has the DNA TGTGCCAGCAGCTTGTACTTGCGAAGAAAAGAGACCCAGTACTTC. Its translation is CASSLYLRRKETQYF.

The rearrangement joins TRBV7-2 to TRBJ2-7; tentatively, D is TRBD2 (6 bases). Germline V gene sequence: CDR1 SGHTA, CDR2 FQGNSA. The CDR3 is made up of 15 amino acids. Trimming removed 5 bases at V and 2 bases at J, with 16 bases between. As DNA, the CDR3 is TGTGCCAGCAGCGTACAGGAGGGTAAGGCCTACGAGCAGTACTTC. This sequence encodes CASSVQEGKAYEQYF. The entire variable domain, with the rest obtained from reference TRBV7-2 and TRBJ2-7, is as follows: GAGVSQSPSNKVTEKGKDVELRCDPISGHTALYWYRQSLGQGLEFLIYFQGNSAPDKSGLPSDRFSAERTGGSVSTLTIQRTQQEDSAVYLCASSVQEGKAYEQYFGPGTRLTVT.

The J gene is TRBJ1-3, the V gene TRBV28; weak D call: TRBD1 (6 bases). CDR3 size: 15 residues. Trimming removed 4 bases from V and 1 base from J, with 11 bases in between. Germline CDR1 reads MDHEN; CDR2 reads SYDVKM. Here the CDR3 DNA reads TGTGCCAGCAGTTCACAGGGCTCTTCTGGAAACACCATATATTTT. This translates into CASSSQGSSGNTIYF.

The table lists this clone with a count of one. The chain recombines TRBV5-5 with TRBJ2-7; TRBD2 agrees at 8 bases. The V gene's germline CDR1 is SGHKS and CDR2 YYEKEE (reference sequence). V shed 2 bases and J 11 bases; nucleotides not matched to a gene: 6. The CDR3 runs 12 residues. CDR3: CASSFSGGKEYF. The CDR3, as DNA: TGTGCCAGCAGCTTTTCGGGGGGGAAGGAGTACTTC.

The DNA of the CDR3 is TGTGCCAGCTCACCTCCGGGACTAGCGGGAGGGCCATACAATGAGCAGTTCTTC. Its translation is CASSPPGLAGGPYNEQFF. The chain links TRBV18 to TRBJ2-1; 16 bases match TRBD2. Germline CDR1 and CDR2: KGHSH and LQKENI. Trimming took 3 bases from V and 4 from J; bases not matched to a gene: 6. The length of the CDR3 is 18 residues. The full variable domain, completed using reference TRBV18 and TRBJ2-1, is NAGVMQNPRHLVRRRGQEARLRCSPMKGHSHVYWYRQLPEEGLKFMVYLQKENIIDESGMPKERFSAEFPKEGPSILRIQQVVRGDSAAYFCASSPPGLAGGPYNEQFFGPGTRLTVL.

This chain uses TRBV2 with TRBJ2-7, with TRBD2 matching over 7 bases. V was pared by 2 bases and J by 2 bases, with 12 bases of the junction left unmatched. Germline V gene data show CDR1 as SNHLY and CDR2 as FYNNEI. The CDR3 covers 17 residues. For the CDR3, the DNA is TGTGCCAGCAGTGAAAGCGGGACCCCATCATCTGCCTACGAGCAGTACTTC. Translated: CASSESGTPSSAYEQYF.

The chain joins TRBV14 to TRBJ2-1; 8 nucleotides align to TRBD1. Germline values: CDR1 SGHDN, CDR2 FVKESK. J gave up 6 bases and V 4 bases, and 8 bases lay outside the gene matches. This CDR3 region has 15 residues. The CDR3 bases are TGTGCCAGCAGCCTGCCACGGACAGGGATCAATGAGCAGTTCTTC. It encodes CASSLPRTGINEQFF.

The rearrangement links TRBV6-1 to TRBJ2-7, with 7 nucleotides matching TRBD1. V lost 2 bases, J lost 2 bases, and 3 bases stayed unmatched. Germline V gene lookup returns CDR1 MNHNS and CDR2 SASEGT. This CDR3 is built from 14 residues. CDR3 nucleotides: TGTGCCAGCAGTGAAAGGACAGGTCCCTACGAGCAGTACTTC. Encoded protein: CASSERTGPYEQYF.

This clone has more than one count but fewer than ten. This chain links TRBV6-5 with TRBJ2-5; D is unresolved. The V end was cut by 0 bases, the J end by 1 base, with 12 bases between. The germline V gene has CDR1 MNHEY and CDR2 SVGAGI. This CDR3 is built from 16 residues. CDR3 loop: CASSYSHSSPQETQYF. The CDR3 DNA reads as TGTGCCAGCAGTTACTCGCATAGCAGCCCCCAAGAGACCCAGTACTTC.

The DNA for the CDR3 is TGTGCCAGCAGTTACCCCGGCCTAGCCCCAGCCGGGGAGCTGTTTTTT. Translation gives CASSYPGLAPAGELFF. The V gene is TRBV6-5, the J gene TRBJ2-2, with D maybe TRBD2 (5 bases). Germline V gene lookup returns CDR1 MNHEY and CDR2 SVGAGI. Trimming stripped 2 bases from V and 6 bases from J, with 16 bases between. The CDR3 spans 16 residues.

The chain combines TRBV7-8 with TRBJ2-7; 9 bases line up with TRBD1. The CDR3 consists of 14 residues. V shed 4 bases and J 6 bases; nucleotides not matched to a gene: 7. Germline CDR1 reads SGHVS; CDR2 reads FQNEAQ. Here the CDR3 DNA reads TGTGCCAGCAGCTACCCGGGACAGGGATCCGAGCAGTACTTC. It encodes CASSYPGQGSEQYF.

The V call is TRBV15, the J call TRBJ2-5, with D possibly TRBD2 on 6 matching bases. The CDR3 has 16 residues. Trimming removed 2 bases at V and 1 base at J, with 14 bases between. Germline V gene sequence: CDR1 LNHNV, CDR2 YYDKDF (reference sequence). Written as DNA, the CDR3 is TGTGCCACCAGCAGAAATAGGGGACTCAGCCAAGAGACCCAGTACTTC. It is translated as CATSRNRGLSQETQYF.

The count of this clone is one. In nucleotides, the CDR3 is TGCAGCGTCGCCTTTTCCGGGACTCGGTACTTC. It specifies CSVAFSGTRYF. This rearrangement joins TRBV29-1 to TRBJ2-5; D perhaps matches TRBD2 (6 bases). This CDR3 has 11 amino acids. The germline V and J ends were trimmed by 6 bases and 13 bases, with 18 bases remaining between them. Germline V gene data show CDR1 as SQVTM and CDR2 as ANQGSEA.

The chain couples TRBV6-6 to TRBJ1-2; weak D call: TRBD1 (6 bases). This CDR3 has 13 residues. The ends were cut back, 4 bases at V and 2 bases at J, with 8 bases in the middle. Germline loops: CDR1 MNHNY, CDR2 SVGAGI (reference sequence). This chain's CDR3 is CASSWTENYGYTF. CDR3 coding DNA: TGTGCCAGCAGTTGGACAGAAAACTATGGCTACACCTTC.

The rearrangement uses TRBV19 and TRBJ1-2; unclear D gene. This CDR3 spans 16 amino acids. CDR1 and CDR2 from the germline V gene are LNHDA and SQIVND (reference sequence). Trimming took off 3 bases at V and 2 bases at J, with 16 bases between the two ends. The CDR3 DNA sequence: TGTGCCAGTAGTATTGGCAAACAGCCTGTCAACTATGGCTACACCTTC. This encodes CASSIGKQPVNYGYTF. The full variable domain, rest sourced from reference TRBV19 and TRBJ1-2, is DGGITQSPKYLFRKEGQNVTLSCEQNLNHDAMYWYRQDPGQGLRLIYYSQIVNDFQKGDIAEGYSVSREKKESFPLTVTSAQKNPTAFYLCASSIGKQPVNYGYTFGSGTRLTVV.

Comments on this clone: Mismatch with germline at one junction end may stem from a read error. V gene TRBV7-7 combines with J gene TRBJ1-5, with D tentatively TRBD1 (5 bases). The CDR3 length is 15 residues. Germline V CDR1 and CDR2: SSHAT, FNYEAQ (reference sequence). The CDR3 sequence: CASSLVSRVNQPQHF. The CDR3 DNA reads TGTGCTAGCAGCTTAGTCTCCAGGGTGAATCAGCCCCAGCATTTT. Full variable domain (outside the CDR3, taken from reference TRBV7-7 and TRBJ1-5): GAGVSQSPRYKVTKRGQDVTLRCDPISSHATLYWYQQALGQGPEFLTYFNYEAQPDKSGLPSDRFSAERPEGSISTLTIQRTEQRDSAMYRCASSLVSRVNQPQHFGDGTRLSIL.